The clone carrying this T cell receptor beta chain was detected ten times or more. Its specificity is unknown. CDR1 and CDR2 (germline): DFQATT, SNEGSKA (reference sequence). Trimming stripped 2 bases from V and 4 bases from J, with 13 bases between. CDR3 length equals 14 residues. These data belong to a study of CD8 T cells in ankylosing spondylitis. Study-level results: Past studies reported some motif variants in reactive arthritis synovial fluid and blood. A motif of several highly homologous TCR beta variants was seen as apparently characteristic of ankylosing spondylitis blood. Disease-linked clones, CD8+, were relatively rare in peripheral blood. There was reportedly significant enrichment of clones that were disease-linked in matched ankylosing spondylitis synovial fluid.

TCR beta libraries were made by quantitative 5'-RACE with molecular barcodes. A single record per CDR3 protein comes from TCRdb applying MiXCR to the 5' RACE reads. The sample carries hundreds of thousands of distinct CDR3 sequences, approximately 12% recorded once. The sample taken for sequencing was blood, either unsorted or a sorted T cell fraction (not recorded which). The rearrangement links TRBV20-1 to TRBJ2-3; possibly TRBD1 for D (5 bases). This receptor was obtained from a male donor with ankylosing spondylitis. CDR3 loop: CSARWRQNPDTQYF. CDR3 nucleotide sequence: TGCAGTGCTAGATGGAGACAGAACCCAGATACGCAGTATTTT.